Sequencing of this T cell receptor beta chain was carried out in a study of blood T cell repertoires in COVID-19. Germline V CDR1 and CDR2: SGHRS, YFSETQ. This CDR3 is built from 14 residues. Trimming stripped 4 bases from V and 2 bases from J, with 11 bases between. Methods used by the authors: Using reference gene primer amplification, nucleated cell counts were estimated. Some clones are missing from TCRdb's copy, which holds only in-frame ones; the method was immunoSEQ multiplex PCR. That table is the source of V, J and clone size, and D and trimming were worked out from the DNA. The sample carries 330,000 or so clones, around 87% recorded once.

This clonotype originated in a man aged 40-49 years in a cohort exposed to, infected with or recovered from COVID-19 (not recorded which). Material for sequencing was PBMCs or T cells enriched from blood (not recorded which). This rearrangement joins TRBV5-1 to TRBJ2-3, with D maybe TRBD2 (5 bases). In DNA, the CDR3 is TGCGCCAGCAGCCGTCGGCTAGCCACAGATACGCAGTATTTT. This codes for CASSRRLATDTQYF.